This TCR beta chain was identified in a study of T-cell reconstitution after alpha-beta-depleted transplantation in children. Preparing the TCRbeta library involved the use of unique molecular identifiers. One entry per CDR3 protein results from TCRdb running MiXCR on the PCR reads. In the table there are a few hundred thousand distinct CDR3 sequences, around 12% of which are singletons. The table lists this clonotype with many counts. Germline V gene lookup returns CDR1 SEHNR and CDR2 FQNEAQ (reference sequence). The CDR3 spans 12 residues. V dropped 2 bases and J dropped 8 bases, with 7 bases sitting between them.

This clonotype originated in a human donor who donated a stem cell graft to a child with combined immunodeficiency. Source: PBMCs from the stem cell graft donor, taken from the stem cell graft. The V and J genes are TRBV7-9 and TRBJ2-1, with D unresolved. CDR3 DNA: TGTGCCAGCAGCTTACTGGGTGATGAGCAGTTCTTC. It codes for CASSLLGDEQFF. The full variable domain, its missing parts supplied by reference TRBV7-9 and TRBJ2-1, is DTGVSQNPRHKITKRGQNVTFRCDPISEHNRLYWYRQTLGQGPEFLTYFQNEAQLEKSRLLSDRFSAERPKGSFSTLEIQRTEQGDSAMYLCASSLLGDEQFFGPGTRLTVL.